Sequencing of this TCR beta chain was carried out in a study of T-cell memory formation after mild COVID-19. Background on the study: Most TCR clusters belonged to a single donor. Findings and caveats of the study: Day 15 to 85 contracting clones showed balanced CD4/CD8; day 15 to 37 expanders favored CD4+.

This clonotype has just a few counts. Its antigen is currently unknown. TCRdb itself ran the 5' RACE reads through MiXCR, one entry per CDR3 protein. The sample lists around 440,000 distinct CDR3 sequences; 18% were seen once. This CDR3 spans 13 amino acids. Trimming shortened V by 7 bases and J by 5 bases, and 14 bases separated the two germline ends. Looked up from germline, CDR1 is ENHRY and CDR2 is SYGVKD. The chain recombines TRBV10-3 with TRBJ2-5; TRBD1 is a possible D gene (6 bases). Sequenced material: PBMCs or a T cell subset sorted from them (not recorded which). The source is an adult woman who had mild COVID-19 (a few samples of this study predate the infection). Cell type and time point are not known. The CDR3 sequence is CAITASQGETQYF. In nucleotides, the CDR3 is TGTGCCATCACGGCGAGCCAGGGGGAGACCCAGTACTTC.